A single sample is the source of the 30 T cell receptor beta chains below, sequenced in a study of T cells after yellow fever vaccination. Using its own MiXCR run on the 5' RACE reads, TCRdb lists one record per CDR3 protein. The table lists roughly 500,000 distinct CDR3 sequences, roughly 19% of them singletons. The source was PBMCs, collected 15 days after the yellow fever booster vaccination. The receptors originated from a man younger than 45 who received the YFV17D yellow fever vaccine.

This clonotype was picked up a small number of times. J is TRBJ1-1 and V is TRBV7-2; TRBD1 aligns across 10 bases. The CDR3 extends over 16 amino acids. V was clipped by 5 bases and J by 2 bases; unmatched bases: 8. Germline lookup yields CDR1 SGHTA and CDR2 FQGNSA. As DNA, the CDR3 is TGTGCCAGCAGCCACCGGGACAGGGGTTTTAACACTGAAGCTTTCTTT. Protein product: CASSHRDRGFNTEAFF.

In this sample, this clonotype turned up many times. The CDR3 protein is CASSLTGSYNEQFF. CDR3 nucleotide sequence: TGTGCCAGCAGCTTAACCGGATCCTACAATGAGCAGTTCTTC. V is TRBV7-2 and J is TRBJ2-1; D is uncertain. With 2 bases removed from V and 1 base from J, the gap between germline ends came to 6 bases. Germline V gives CDR1 SGHTA, CDR2 FQGNSA. The CDR3 consists of 14 residues.

This clonotype appeared a few times. This chain connects TRBV30 to TRBJ2-3; possibly TRBD2 for D (5 bases). CDR1 and CDR2 (germline): GTSNPN, SVGIG (reference sequence). This CDR3 is 13 amino acids long. V was shortened by 5 bases and J by 2 bases, with 11 bases between the two germline ends. This chain's CDR3 is CAWARTHTDTQYF. The CDR3 nucleotides are TGTGCCTGGGCTAGGACTCACACAGATACGCAGTATTTT.

A few counts support this clonotype. This chain connects TRBV7-2 to TRBJ2-4; D unclear. The CDR3 covers 14 residues. The germline V and J ends were trimmed by 3 bases and 2 bases, with 8 bases remaining between them. CDR1 is SGHTA, CDR2 FQGNSA, per germline. The CDR3 reads CASSFGMSKNIQYF. For the CDR3, the DNA is TGTGCCAGCAGCTTTGGAATGTCCAAAAACATTCAGTACTTC.

V gene TRBV7-9 combines with J gene TRBJ2-3; D unresolved. V gave up 0 bases and J gave up 7 bases, with 5 bases separating them. The CDR3 spans 12 residues. The V gene's germline CDR1 is SEHNR and CDR2 FQNEAQ (reference sequence). The CDR3 sequence: CASSLAANTQYF. The CDR3 coding sequence is TGTGCCAGCAGCTTAGCAGCGAATACGCAGTATTTT.

The sample holds a few counts of this clonotype. The CDR3 DNA reads TGTGCCAGTTTAACGGGCTCTGGGGCCAACGTCCTGACTTTC. Its protein product is CASLTGSGANVLTF. The chain recombines TRBV6-2 or TRBV6-3 with TRBJ2-6; unclear D gene. CDR1 is MNHEY, CDR2 SVGEGT, per germline. There are 14 residues in the CDR3. Trimming shortened V by 9 bases and J by 0 bases, and 9 bases separated the two germline ends.

The sample holds a few counts of this clonotype. The genes are TRBV5-1 and TRBJ2-7; D is ambiguous. Trimming left V 0 bases short and J 3 bases short, with 13 bases between. From germline, CDR1 is SGHRS and CDR2 YFSETQ. This CDR3 is built from 15 residues. CDR3 DNA sequence: TGCGCCAGCAGCTTGGAAGGACGGAGTCTCTACGAGCAGTACTTC. Translation gives CASSLEGRSLYEQYF. Looking up the rest from reference TRBV5-1 and TRBJ2-7 gives the full variable domain: KAGVTQTPRYLIKTRGQQVTLSCSPISGHRSVSWYQQTPGQGLQFLFEYFSETQRNKGNFPGRFSGRQFSNSRSEMNVSTLELGDSALYLCASSLEGRSLYEQYFGPGTRLTVT.

The V call is TRBV10-2, the J call TRBJ2-1, with D perhaps matching TRBD2 (5 bases). CDR1 is WSHSY and CDR2 is SAAADI in the germline V gene. The CDR3 covers 15 residues. Trimming took off 6 bases at V and 2 bases at J, with 14 bases between the two ends. For the CDR3, the DNA is TGCGCCAGCAGACCTAGCCGGGTGGCCTACAATGAGCAGTTCTTC. This sequence encodes CASRPSRVAYNEQFF.

The chain combines TRBV30 with TRBJ2-3; 9 bases are a match to TRBD2. Trimming cost V 0 bases and J 4 bases; bases outside gene matches: 5. CDR1 and CDR2 (germline): GTSNPN, SVGIG (reference sequence). The CDR3 spans 15 residues. The CDR3, as DNA: TGTGCCTGGAGTGTTGGGCGGGGGGGGGCAGATACGCAGTATTTT. Residues: CAWSVGRGGADTQYF. Full variable domain (missing parts from reference TRBV30 and TRBJ2-3): SQTIHQWPATLVQPVGSPLSLECTVEGTSNPNLYWYRQAAGRGLQLLFYSVGIGQISSEVPQNLSASRPQDRQFILSSKKLLLSDSGFYLCAWSVGRGGADTQYFGPGTRLTVL.

The chain carries TRBV7-8 and TRBJ1-5; no definite D call. Germline CDR1 and CDR2: SGHVS and FQNEAQ. The CDR3 runs 11 residues. Between the trimmed V and J ends, which lost 8 bases and 7 bases, there was a span of 9 bases. CDR3 amino acids: CASGDRQPQHF. In DNA, the CDR3 is TGTGCCAGCGGGGATAGACAGCCCCAGCATTTT. Filled out from reference TRBV7-8 and TRBJ1-5, the complete variable domain reads GAGVSQSPRYKVAKRGQDVALRCDPISGHVSLFWYQQALGQGPEFLTYFQNEAQLDKSGLPSDRFFAERPEGSVSTLKIQRTQQEDSAVYLCASGDRQPQHFGDGTRLSIL.

This chain links TRBV18 with TRBJ1-5, with D unclear. The germline V gene has CDR1 KGHSH and CDR2 LQKENI. This CDR3 has 13 amino acids. The V gene lost 1 base and the J gene lost 7 bases, with 8 bases spanning the gap. The CDR3 nucleotides read TGTGCCAGCTCACCACTCACCGTCCAGCCCCAGCATTTT. It codes for CASSPLTVQPQHF.

This clonotype was found a few times. The chain recombines TRBV6-2 or TRBV6-3 with TRBJ2-3; D may be TRBD2 (6 bases). CDR1 is MNHEY and CDR2 is SVGEGT in the germline V gene. The CDR3 spans 16 residues. Deletions cut 8 bases from V and 4 bases from J, with 22 bases between. The CDR3 sequence: CASSFSRTGAPDTQYF. Here the CDR3 DNA reads TGTGCCAGCTCTTTCTCTCGGACGGGAGCGCCAGATACGCAGTATTTT.

This clonotype was counted a few times. This chain links TRBV4-3 with TRBJ2-7, with unresolved D. The CDR3 covers 13 residues. The germline V and J ends were trimmed by 4 bases and 0 bases, with 7 bases remaining between them. CDR1 is LGHNA and CDR2 is YSLEER in the germline V gene. The CDR3 loop reads CASSPSNSYEQYF. CDR3 DNA: TGCGCCAGCAGCCCCTCGAACTCCTACGAGCAGTACTTC.

This chain uses TRBV20-1 with TRBJ1-1, with D unclear. V lost 3 bases, J lost 5 bases, and 10 bases lay in between. The CDR3 runs 12 residues. Germline V gene lookup returns CDR1 DFQATT and CDR2 SNEGSKA (reference sequence). CDR3 in amino acids: CSARAQWTEAFF. The CDR3 DNA reads as TGCAGTGCTAGGGCCCAGTGGACTGAAGCTTTCTTT.

This clonotype was counted at least ten times. V usage is TRBV7-2 and J usage is TRBJ2-2, with 9 bases that match TRBD2. CDR3 size: 14 residues. Germline CDR1 reads SGHTA; CDR2 reads FQGNSA. V lost 6 bases to trimming and J lost 5 bases; unmatched junction nucleotides: 4. CDR3 nucleotide sequence: TGTGCCAGCAGTTTGGCGGGGGGGACCGGGGAGCTGTTTTTT. It translates to CASSLAGGTGELFF.

This chain uses TRBV23-1 with TRBJ2-7; D is tentatively TRBD1 or TRBD2 (6 bases each). TRBV23-1 is an ORF; its function is uncertain. This CDR3 is 21 amino acids long. The ends were cut back, 3 bases at V and 4 bases at J, with 34 bases in the middle. CDR3 region: CASSHTCLGHQTSCVRYEQYF. DNA for the CDR3: TGCGCCAGCAGTCACACCTGTCTGGGACACCAGACTAGTTGTGTTCGGTACGAGCAGTACTTC.

This clonotype was detected only a few times. The chain is built from TRBV9 and TRBJ2-5; D possibly matches TRBD1 or TRBD2 (6 bases each). Per the germline V gene, CDR1 is SGDLS and CDR2 is YYNGEE. Trimming left V 0 bases short and J 3 bases short, with 9 bases between. The CDR3 spans 14 residues. CDR3 sequence (DNA): TGTGCCAGCAGCGTAGGGGGGGCGGAAGAGACCCAGTACTTC. Encoded protein: CASSVGGAEETQYF.

The chain is built from TRBV20-1 and TRBJ2-3; perhaps TRBD2 as D (5 bases). The V and J ends lost 4 bases and 0 bases respectively, with 20 bases between them. CDR1 is DFQATT and CDR2 is SNEGSKA in the germline V gene (reference sequence). There are 17 residues in the CDR3. CDR3 protein: CSAKIGWEFGSTDTQYF. CDR3 coding DNA: TGCAGTGCTAAAATTGGTTGGGAGTTCGGTAGCACAGATACGCAGTATTTT.

This chain links TRBV11-2 with TRBJ2-7, with 13 bases fitting TRBD2. The CDR3 contains 19 residues. The trim removed 1 base at V and 3 bases at J, leaving 12 bases unmatched. Germline V gene data show CDR1 as SGHAT and CDR2 as FQNNGV. The CDR3 region is CASSLVGVTRLAGGYEQYF. The CDR3 DNA reads TGTGCCAGCAGCTTAGTGGGGGTCACGAGACTAGCGGGAGGCTACGAGCAGTACTTC.

The CDR3 bases are TGTGCCAGCAGCTTACAACTAGCGGGTAACAATGAGCAGTTCTTC. This encodes CASSLQLAGNNEQFF. V usage is TRBV7-2 and J usage is TRBJ2-1; 9 bases map to TRBD2. Germline values: CDR1 SGHTA, CDR2 FQGNSA. The CDR3 is 15 amino acids. The V and J ends lost 2 bases and 5 bases, in that order; junction bases with no gene match: 4.

This clonotype was detected only a few times. V and J are TRBV20-1 and TRBJ1-1, with unresolved D. CDR1 is DFQATT and CDR2 is SNEGSKA in the germline V gene (reference sequence). This CDR3 is built from 13 residues. The V end was cut by 0 bases, the J end by 1 base, with 6 bases between. CDR3 sequence reads: CSAREWRNTEAFF. CDR3 bases: TGCAGTGCTAGAGAGTGGAGGAACACTGAAGCTTTCTTT.

V and J are TRBV20-1 and TRBJ2-3; D call uncertain. CDR3 length: 12 amino acids. Germline V gene sequence: CDR1 DFQATT, CDR2 SNEGSKA (reference sequence). Trimming took off 2 bases at V and 8 bases at J, with 11 bases between the two ends. The CDR3 region has the DNA TGCAGTGCTAGAAACGGGTTGGGTACGCAGTATTTT. Its protein product is CSARNGLGTQYF.

The chain carries TRBV9 and TRBJ2-3, with no clear D. This CDR3 contains 14 residues. Trimming left V 7 bases short and J 0 bases short, with 12 bases between. The V gene's germline CDR1 is SGDLS and CDR2 YYNGEE. The CDR3 coding sequence is TGTGCCAGCGGTGCGGATCATAGCACAGATACGCAGTATTTT. This codes for CASGADHSTDTQYF. Full variable domain (remainder filled in from reference TRBV9 and TRBJ2-3): DSGVTQTPKHLITATGQRVTLRCSPRSGDLSVYWYQQSLDQGLQFLIQYYNGEERAKGNILERFSAQQFPDLHSELNLSSLELGDSALYFCASGADHSTDTQYFGPGTRLTVL.

This clonotype came up a few times. This chain joins TRBV20-1 and TRBJ2-5, with unresolved D. Germline values: CDR1 DFQATT, CDR2 SNEGSKA (reference sequence). The V and J ends lost 3 bases and 1 base respectively, with 12 bases between them. The CDR3 spans 14 residues. CDR3 DNA sequence: TGCAGTGCTAGGGAGATTAACACCCAAGAGACCCAGTACTTC. This codes for CSAREINTQETQYF.

CDR3 in amino acids: CASSLVVGLAGGFGHEQFF. CDR3 bases: TGTGCCAGCAGCTTAGTAGTTGGACTAGCGGGAGGTTTCGGGCATGAGCAGTTCTTC. The V gene is TRBV11-2, the J gene TRBJ2-1; TRBD2 agrees at 14 bases. The trim removed 1 base at V and 8 bases at J, leaving 13 bases unmatched. The CDR3 is made up of 19 amino acids. The V gene's germline CDR1 is SGHAT and CDR2 FQNNGV. The full variable domain, rest sourced from reference TRBV11-2 and TRBJ2-1, is EAGVAQSPRYKIIEKRQSVAFWCNPISGHATLYWYQQILGQGPKLLIQFQNNGVVDDSQLPKDRFSAERLKGVDSTLKIQPAKLEDSAVYLCASSLVVGLAGGFGHEQFFGPGTRLTVL.

The chain is built from TRBV4-3 and TRBJ2-1; D is perhaps TRBD2 (6 bases). This CDR3 is built from 16 residues. The V gene lost 1 base and the J gene lost 9 bases, with 19 bases spanning the gap. In germline, CDR1 is LGHNA, CDR2 YSLEER. This chain's CDR3 is CASSQATGAGPIEQFF. Here the CDR3 DNA reads TGCGCCAGCAGCCAAGCCACTGGCGCGGGGCCGATTGAGCAGTTCTTC.

This clonotype turned up a few times. The chain has TRBV20-1 and TRBJ2-1; possible D gene TRBD2, 6 bases. CDR1 DFQATT and CDR2 SNEGSKA come from the germline V gene (reference sequence). The CDR3 length is 15 residues. V lost 1 base, J lost 3 bases, and 13 bases lay in between. CDR3 region: CSARGAGTYYNEQFF. CDR3 DNA: TGCAGTGCTAGAGGGGCCGGGACTTACTACAATGAGCAGTTCTTC.

Many counts were recorded for this clonotype. This rearrangement joins TRBV12-3 or TRBV12-4 to TRBJ2-5; D is unresolved. V dropped 5 bases and J dropped 7 bases, with 8 bases sitting between them. The CDR3 is 11 residues long. The CDR3: CASSKSATQYF. The CDR3 DNA sequence: TGTGCCAGCAGTAAAAGCGCGACCCAGTACTTC.

Ten or more counts support this clonotype. This chain connects TRBV7-8 to TRBJ2-1; the D gene is possibly TRBD1 (7 bases). The ends were cut back, 1 base at V and 7 bases at J, with 14 bases in the middle. Germline lookup yields CDR1 SGHVS and CDR2 FQNEAQ. The CDR3 covers 15 residues. The CDR3 coding sequence is TGTGCCAGCAGCTTAGATAGGGGGCGGGAAAATGAGCAGTTCTTC. Protein: CASSLDRGRENEQFF.

This chain links TRBV19 with TRBJ2-7; D gene ambiguous. The germline V gene has CDR1 LNHDA and CDR2 SQIVND (reference sequence). V was shortened by 3 bases and J by 0 bases, with 12 bases between the two germline ends. This CDR3 is 15 amino acids long. The CDR3 coding sequence is TGTGCCAGTAGTATTATGGGCACTTACTCCTACGAGCAGTACTTC. Its translation is CASSIMGTYSYEQYF.